This T cell receptor beta chain was found in a study of T-cell memory formation after mild COVID-19. Overall study results and limits: Day 37-peaking second-wave clones had unconfirmed SARS-CoV-2 specificity.

Constant-segment primers were used for 5'RACE, and the resulting TCR alpha and TCR beta cDNA libraries carried sample barcodes and UMIs. TCRdb re-called the 5' RACE reads with MiXCR, one entry per CDR3 protein. The data show 85,000 to 130,000 distinct CDR3 sequences, about a sixth seen once. CDR1 is SGHRS, CDR2 YFSETQ, per germline. Trimming left V 0 bases short and J 3 bases short, with 12 bases between. The CDR3 spans 15 residues. This clonotype was seen repeatedly, ten times or more. The antigen remains unidentified. Sequenced: PBMCs or a T cell subset sorted from them (not recorded which). The source is an adult woman who had mild COVID-19 (a few samples of this study predate the infection). Cell type and time point are not known. The rearrangement joins TRBV5-1 to TRBJ1-1; D perhaps matches TRBD1 (5 bases). CDR3 sequence: CASSLDAGGDTEAFF. CDR3 sequence (DNA): TGCGCCAGCAGCTTGGATGCCGGGGGTGACACTGAAGCTTTCTTT.